This T cell receptor (beta chain) was captured by sequencing in a study of T cells after posttransplantation cyclophosphamide. Using immunoSEQ multiplex PCR, the repertoire was profiled, and TCRdb retains in-frame clones only, with some absent. The profile covers 20,000 to 30,000 clones, none occurring a single time. This clone was seen many times. Antigen: not known. Study observations and caveats: TRB overlap between skin or GI tissue T cells and blood was limited.

This CDR3 is 23 amino acids long. Unmatched junction bases numbered 18, after V lost 2 bases and J lost 0 bases. Germline V gene data show CDR1 as MNHEY and CDR2 as SMNVEV (reference sequence). The sequencing sample was made of PBMCs. The V and J genes are TRBV27 and TRBJ2-2, with 13 bases lining up with TRBD2. This TCR was recovered from a woman in her fifties or sixties in good health, CMV-negative, and a related stem cell transplant donor. CDR3 in amino acids: CASSLTSPIGLAGEIPNTGELFF. In DNA, the CDR3 is TGTGCCAGCAGTTTAACCTCCCCTATAGGACTAGCGGGAGAAATCCCGAACACCGGGGAGCTGTTTTTT.